The 21 T cell receptor beta chains in this list originate from one sample, sequenced in a study of blood T cells in healthy people across ages. Using a J-beta primer mix together with a sample-barcoded 5' primer, a second PCR was run for about 6 to 11 cycles. TCRdb re-analysed the 5' RACE reads in MiXCR, keeping a single row per CDR3 protein. This table has some 690,000 distinct CDR3 sequences, about 20% appearing once. Sequenced sample: blood. Source of these receptors: a man aged 70 or older in good health.

This clonotype was detected a few times. The gene calls are TRBV29-1 and TRBJ2-5, with D uncertain. V was clipped by 5 bases and J by 2 bases, with 12 bases between them. Per germline, CDR1 SQVTM and CDR2 ANQGSEA. The CDR3 loop spans 13 amino acids. CDR3 coding DNA: TGCAGCGTTAAAAGTGGGTTACAAGAGACCCAGTACTTC. Amino acid sequence: CSVKSGLQETQYF.

This clonotype was seen once. The chain joins TRBV5-1 to TRBJ2-3; TRBD1 might be the D (6 bases). This CDR3 spans 15 amino acids. CDR1 and CDR2 (germline): SGHRS, YFSETQ. V dropped 2 bases and J dropped 2 bases, with 12 bases sitting between them. The CDR3 bases are TGCGCCAGCAGCTTTCTGGACAGTGCCACAGATACGCAGTATTTT. Translating it yields CASSFLDSATDTQYF.

The chain uses TRBV6-2 or TRBV6-3 and TRBJ2-1, with TRBD1 as a possible D gene (5 bases). The last part of the DNA fits TRBJ2-7 better; the J call may be wrong. The CDR3 runs 12 residues. CDR1 MNHEY and CDR2 SVGEGT come from the germline V gene. The CDR3 DNA is TGTGCCAGCAGTTCGACAGACTACGAGCAGTACTTC. Protein: CASSSTDYEQYF.

This sequence joins TRBV6-5 and TRBJ1-1; a weak D match, TRBD1 (5 bases). The length of the CDR3 is 15 residues. V was clipped by 4 bases and J by 0 bases, with 12 bases between them. Germline CDR1 is MNHEY and CDR2 is SVGAGI. CDR3 amino acids: CASSSPTDMNTEAFF. The CDR3 DNA reads TGTGCCAGCAGTTCCCCGACAGACATGAACACTGAAGCTTTCTTT.

As DNA, the CDR3 is TGCAGCACAGGGAGGGGAAACACCGGGGAGCTGTTTTTT. Protein sequence: CSTGRGNTGELFF. The chain uses TRBV29-1 and TRBJ2-2, with D possibly matching TRBD2 (7 bases). Trimming left V 8 bases short and J 2 bases short, with 12 bases between. Germline-derived CDR1 and CDR2 are SQVTM and ANQGSEA. The CDR3 is 13 amino acids.

This clonotype was seen more than once but under ten times. This chain links TRBV7-2 with TRBJ2-3; possible D gene TRBD2, 5 bases. Per the germline V gene, CDR1 is SGHTA and CDR2 is FQGNSA. Trimming pared 8 bases from V and 1 base from J, leaving 13 bases between. The CDR3 has 14 residues. CDR3 in amino acids: CASGLALGTDTQYF. CDR3 nucleotides: TGTGCCAGCGGTCTAGCTTTGGGCACAGATACGCAGTATTTT.

This clonotype came up a few times. The chain recombines TRBV4-2 with TRBJ1-4, with TRBD1 identical over 8 bases. The V gene end was trimmed by 2 bases and the J gene end by 5 bases; junction bases not matched to a gene: 10. The CDR3 extends over 17 amino acids. Germline CDR1 LGHNA, CDR2 YNFKEQ. The CDR3 loop reads CASSQTGGGYINEKLFF. For the CDR3, the DNA is TGTGCCAGCAGCCAAACAGGGGGAGGGTATATAAATGAAAAACTGTTTTTT.

Many counts were recorded for this clonotype. The V and J genes are TRBV20-1 and TRBJ1-4; D unresolved. Trimming took 7 bases from V and 1 from J, leaving 7 bases between them. Germline V CDR1 and CDR2: DFQATT, SNEGSKA (reference sequence). The CDR3 is 12 residues long. The CDR3 is CSVAKTNEKLFF. CDR3 in DNA: TGCAGTGTGGCCAAAACTAATGAAAAACTGTTTTTT.

This clonotype turned up a few times. The chain combines TRBV24-1 with TRBJ2-3, with a possible D match to TRBD2 (5 bases). The CDR3 totals 16 residues. Germline assignment: CDR1 KGHDR and CDR2 SFDVKD. V was trimmed by 4 bases and J by 2 bases, leaving 15 bases between them. The CDR3 DNA sequence: TGTGCCACCAGTGACTTGGGAGTTTCAACCACAGATACGCAGTATTTT. Its translation: CATSDLGVSTTDTQYF.

This clonotype was found a few times. The gene calls are TRBV27 and TRBJ2-2; D is undetermined. The CDR3 is made up of 17 amino acids. The germline gives CDR1 MNHEY, CDR2 SMNVEV (reference sequence). Trimming took off 3 bases at V and 2 bases at J, with 16 bases between the two ends. This CDR3 reads CASSLTRVLENTGELFF. The CDR3 region has the DNA TGTGCCAGCAGTTTGACACGGGTCCTAGAAAACACCGGGGAGCTGTTTTTT.

This clonotype was observed a handful of times. This sequence joins TRBV12-3 or TRBV12-4 and TRBJ1-1; D gene ambiguous. This CDR3 has 15 residues. Trimming took off 7 bases at V and 0 bases at J, with 15 bases between the two ends. The CDR3 sequence is CASTPGRILNTEAFF. In nucleotides, the CDR3 is TGTGCCAGCACCCCGGGCCGCATTTTGAACACTGAAGCTTTCTTT.

This clonotype was observed a handful of times. The chain joins TRBV7-2 to TRBJ2-5; D is uncertain. The germline V and J ends were trimmed by 1 base and 2 bases, with 8 bases remaining between them. This CDR3 has 14 residues. CDR1 and CDR2 (germline): SGHTA, FQGNSA. The CDR3 loop reads CASSLDPVQETQYF. In nucleotides, the CDR3 is TGTGCCAGCAGCTTAGATCCGGTACAAGAGACCCAGTACTTC.

This clonotype was observed a handful of times. The chain employs TRBV4-2 and TRBJ2-1; perhaps TRBD2 as D (6 bases). The V gene's germline CDR1 is LGHNA and CDR2 YNFKEQ. The ends were cut back, 4 bases at V and 9 bases at J, with 16 bases in the middle. CDR3 size: 14 residues. CDR3 sequence reads: CASSPRLGSVEQFF. The DNA of the CDR3 is TGTGCCAGCAGCCCGCGACTAGGATCGGTTGAGCAGTTCTTC.

In this sample, this clonotype turned up a few times. The chain combines TRBV24-1 with TRBJ2-1; 13 positions match TRBD2. Trimming took 1 base from V and 10 from J; bases not matched to a gene: 9. The CDR3 totals 17 residues. Germline-derived CDR1 and CDR2 are KGHDR and SFDVKD. Here the CDR3 DNA reads TGTGCCACCAGTGATTTTAAGACTAGCGGGGGGATGCGGGAGCAGTTCTTC. Encoded protein: CATSDFKTSGGMREQFF.

In its sample, this clonotype was seen a few times. The CDR3, as DNA: TGTGCCAGCAGTTACGCAACGGGAGAGACCCAGTACTTC. Protein: CASSYATGETQYF. This chain joins TRBV6-6 and TRBJ2-5, with D hard to call. The CDR3 runs 13 residues. The ends were cut back, 2 bases at V and 4 bases at J, with 8 bases in the middle. Germline V gene sequence: CDR1 MNHNY, CDR2 SVGAGI (reference sequence).

CDR3 DNA: TGTGCCAGCAGCTTCCTAACGGGAGTATTATGGGGGAATGAGCAGTTCTTC. It encodes CASSFLTGVLWGNEQFF. The genes are TRBV7-9 and TRBJ2-1, with D possibly being TRBD2 (6 bases). The CDR3 contains 17 residues. Germline V CDR1 and CDR2: SEHNR, FQNEAQ (reference sequence). V was cut by 3 bases and J by 7 bases, with 22 bases left in between.

The CDR3 loop is CSARGFTASAYNEQFF. The CDR3 nucleotides are TGCAGTGCTAGAGGGTTTACAGCCTCCGCCTACAATGAGCAGTTCTTC. This sequence joins TRBV20-1 and TRBJ2-1; D gene ambiguous. In germline, CDR1 is DFQATT, CDR2 SNEGSKA (reference sequence). The CDR3 consists of 16 residues. The ends were cut back, 1 base at V and 2 bases at J, with 15 bases in the middle.

This chain links TRBV18 with TRBJ2-5, with D perhaps matching TRBD2 (5 bases). The DNA matches TRBJ2-7 better at its end, which makes the J call doubtful. Germline CDR1 is KGHSH and CDR2 is LQKENI. CDR3 size: 13 residues. This chain's CDR3 is CASSTGSYYEQYV. In DNA, the CDR3 is TGTGCCAGCTCAACGGGGTCTTACTACGAGCAGTACGTC.

V and J are TRBV5-1 and TRBJ2-2; tentatively, D is TRBD2 (6 bases). The V gene's germline CDR1 is SGHRS and CDR2 YFSETQ. V shed 4 bases and J shed 4 bases, with 14 bases lying between them. The CDR3 covers 15 residues. CDR3 in amino acids: CASSQVSGGTGELFF. The CDR3, as DNA: TGCGCCAGCAGCCAGGTGTCCGGGGGCACCGGGGAGCTGTTTTTT. The full variable domain, with the rest looked up from reference TRBV5-1 and TRBJ2-2, is KAGVTQTPRYLIKTRGQQVTLSCSPISGHRSVSWYQQTPGQGLQFLFEYFSETQRNKGNFPGRFSGRQFSNSRSEMNVSTLELGDSALYLCASSQVSGGTGELFFGEGSRLTVL.

The rearrangement joins TRBV18 to TRBJ2-7; D may be TRBD1 (5 bases). Germline lookup yields CDR1 KGHSH and CDR2 LQKENI. The CDR3 consists of 17 residues. V was cut by 2 bases and J by 0 bases, with 17 bases left in between. The CDR3 reads CASSPSQGGVSSYEQYF. CDR3 nucleotide sequence: TGTGCCAGCTCACCAAGTCAGGGCGGTGTCAGCTCCTACGAGCAGTACTTC.

This clonotype was recorded a few times. This chain links TRBV5-8 with TRBJ2-1; D gene uncertain. V was cut by 1 base and J by 6 bases, with 17 bases left in between. CDR3 length: 16 amino acids. Germline V gene sequence: CDR1 SGHTS, CDR2 YDEGEE. The CDR3 DNA follows: TGTGCCAGCAGCTTGTCCCCGGACCCTTGGGGCAATGAGCAGTTCTTC. Translating it yields CASSLSPDPWGNEQFF.